The 3 T cell receptor beta chains in this list originate from one sample, sequenced in a study of T cell responses to AZD1222 COVID-19 vaccine. Sequenced by immunoSEQ multiplex PCR; TCRdb stores in-frame clones only, minus some. The repertoire holds some 100,000 clones, with about 90% as singletons. The specimen comprised peripheral blood, sampled on day 0 of AZD1222 vaccination. The source of these receptors is an adult in good health.

The chain carries TRBV5-4 and TRBJ1-6; D might be TRBD1 (6 bases). Germline values: CDR1 SGHNT, CDR2 YYREEE (reference sequence). This CDR3 has 17 amino acids. V shed 1 base and J shed 6 bases, with 17 bases lying between them. CDR3: CASSLHRIQGSNSPLHF. In DNA form, the CDR3 reads TGTGCCAGCAGCTTGCATAGGATACAGGGAAGTAATTCACCCCTCCACTTT.

The rearrangement links TRBV29-1 to TRBJ2-3, with D possibly being TRBD2 (6 bases). The CDR3 runs to 13 residues. Germline values: CDR1 SQVTM, CDR2 ANQGSEA. V was shortened by 6 bases and J by 3 bases, with 13 bases between the two germline ends. The CDR3 reads CSVTDYETDTQYF. The CDR3, as DNA: TGCAGCGTAACGGACTATGAGACAGATACGCAGTATTTT.

V is TRBV4-3 and J is TRBJ2-3; maybe TRBD2 (7 bases). Germline CDR1 is LGHNA and CDR2 is YSLEER. V lost 1 base and J 4 bases, leaving 15 bases between the germline ends. CDR3 length equals 16 residues. CDR3 protein: CASSQVNGGRADTQYF. The DNA of the CDR3 is TGCGCCAGCAGCCAAGTCAACGGGGGGCGCGCAGATACGCAGTATTTT.